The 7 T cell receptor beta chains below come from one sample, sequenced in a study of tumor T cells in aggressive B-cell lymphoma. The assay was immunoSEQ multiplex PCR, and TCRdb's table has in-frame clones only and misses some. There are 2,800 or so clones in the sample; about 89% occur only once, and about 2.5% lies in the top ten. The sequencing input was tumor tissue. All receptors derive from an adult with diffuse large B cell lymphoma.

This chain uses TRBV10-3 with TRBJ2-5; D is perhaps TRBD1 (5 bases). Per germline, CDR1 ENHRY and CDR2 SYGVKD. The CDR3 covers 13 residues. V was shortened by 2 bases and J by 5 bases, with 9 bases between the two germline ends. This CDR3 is CAISEKGNETQYF. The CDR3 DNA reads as TGTGCCATCAGTGAGAAGGGGAACGAGACCCAGTACTTC.

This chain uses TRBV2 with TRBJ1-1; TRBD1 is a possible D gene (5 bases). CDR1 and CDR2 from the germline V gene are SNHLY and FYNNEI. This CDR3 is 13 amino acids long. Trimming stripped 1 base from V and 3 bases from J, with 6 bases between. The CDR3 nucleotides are TGTGCCAGCAGTGAAGGCAGGGACACTGAAGCTTTCTTT. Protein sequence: CASSEGRDTEAFF.

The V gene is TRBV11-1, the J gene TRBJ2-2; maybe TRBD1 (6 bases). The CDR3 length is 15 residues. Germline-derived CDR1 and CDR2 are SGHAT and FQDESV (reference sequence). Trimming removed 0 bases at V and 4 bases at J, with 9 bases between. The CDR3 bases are TGTGCCAGCAGCTTAGCGCTGGGGGCCACCGGGGAGCTGTTTTTT. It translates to CASSLALGATGELFF.

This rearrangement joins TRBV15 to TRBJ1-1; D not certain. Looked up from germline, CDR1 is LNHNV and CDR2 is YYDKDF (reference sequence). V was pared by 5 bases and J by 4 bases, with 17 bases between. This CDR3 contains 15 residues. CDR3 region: CATSRPRGRATEAFF. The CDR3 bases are TGTGCCACCAGCCGCCCTCGTGGGCGGGCCACTGAAGCTTTCTTT. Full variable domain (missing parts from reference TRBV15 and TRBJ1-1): DAMVIQNPRYQVTQFGKPVTLSCSQTLNHNVMYWYQQKSSQAPKLLFHYYDKDFNNEADTPDNFQSRRPNTSFCFLDIRSPGLGDTAMYLCATSRPRGRATEAFFGQGTRLTVV.

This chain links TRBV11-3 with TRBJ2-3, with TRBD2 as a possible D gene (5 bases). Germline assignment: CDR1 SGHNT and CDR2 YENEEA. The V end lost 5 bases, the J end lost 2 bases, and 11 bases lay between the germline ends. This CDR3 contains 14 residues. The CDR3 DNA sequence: TGTGCCAGCAGCAGTGGACTGCACACAGATACGCAGTATTTT. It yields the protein CASSSGLHTDTQYF.

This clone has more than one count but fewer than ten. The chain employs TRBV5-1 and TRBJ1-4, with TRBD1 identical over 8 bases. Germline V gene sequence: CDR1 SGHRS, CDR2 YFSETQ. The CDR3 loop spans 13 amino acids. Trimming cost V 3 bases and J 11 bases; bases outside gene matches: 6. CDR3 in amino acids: CASSSQTGEKLFF. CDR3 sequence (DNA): TGCGCCAGCAGCTCACAGACAGGGGAGAAACTGTTTTTT.

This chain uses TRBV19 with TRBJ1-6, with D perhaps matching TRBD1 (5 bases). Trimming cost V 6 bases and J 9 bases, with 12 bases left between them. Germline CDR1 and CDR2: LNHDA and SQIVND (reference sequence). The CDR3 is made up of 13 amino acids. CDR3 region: CASRDGRGSPLHF. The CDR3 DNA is TGTGCCAGTAGGGATGGGAGGGGTTCACCCCTCCACTTT. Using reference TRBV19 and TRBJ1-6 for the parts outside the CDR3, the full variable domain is DGGITQSPKYLFRKEGQNVTLSCEQNLNHDAMYWYRQDPGQGLRLIYYSQIVNDFQKGDIAEGYSVSREKKESFPLTVTSAQKNPTAFYLCASRDGRGSPLHFGNGTRLTVT.